This T cell receptor (beta chain) was found in a study of Ad26.COV2.S vaccination and SARS-CoV-2 variants. A single count supports this clone. Treatment: some 20 received Ad26.COV2.S at low or high dose, single or two shots; about 5 received placebo; per-sample allocation not given. Repertoires come from day 63 after the first vaccine or placebo injection. An Ad26 vector was used to express Wuhan-strain SARS-CoV-2 spike as the vaccine. TCRdb keeps only in-frame clones here, not all; method: immunoSEQ multiplex PCR. Altogether 300,000 to 350,000 clones are present, roughly 86% being singletons, with the ten largest covering approximately 2%. The germline V gene has CDR1 SGHVS and CDR2 FQNEAQ. The CDR3 covers 16 residues. The junction had 5 bases not matched to a gene; V was cut back by 5 bases and J by 2 bases.

The specimen was peripheral blood, collected in a trial of Ad26.COV2.S vaccine versus placebo. This receptor was taken from a person between 18 and 60 years old who received the Ad26.COV2.S COVID-19 vaccine or a placebo. V is TRBV7-8 and J is TRBJ2-1; 11 nucleotides agree with TRBD2. The DNA for the CDR3 is TGTGCCAGCAGCCTGAGACTAGCGGGGACCTACAATGAGCAGTTCTTC. It encodes CASSLRLAGTYNEQFF.